The 12 T cell receptor beta chains presented below share a single source sample, sequenced in a study of Ad26.COV2.S vaccination and SARS-CoV-2 variants (dated by TCRdb to 2020 to 2022). The sample's treatment or condition label, in plain terms: 15 to 20 received Ad26.COV2.S at low or high dose, single or two shots; about 5 received placebo; per-sample allocation not given. Repertoires of vaccine and placebo recipients were sequenced from samples taken on day 63 after the first injection. Library preparation employed the immunoSEQ multiplex PCR assay. TCRdb holds this immuneACCESS table with in-frame rearrangements only. Some clones are missing; in checked studies, unresolved V genes explain under half, and the rest has no known cause. The sample table contains around 400,000 clones; only one count was recorded for about 91% of them. About 2% of the sample is held by the ten biggest clonotypes.

Material: peripheral blood, obtained in a trial of Ad26.COV2.S vaccine versus placebo. These receptors were taken from a person between 18 and 59 years old who received the Ad26.COV2.S COVID-19 vaccine or a placebo.

The chain carries TRBV30 and TRBJ2-4, with a possible D match to TRBD1 (6 bases). Trimming took 8 bases from V and 8 from J, leaving 25 bases between them. The germline V gene encodes CDR1 GTSNPN and CDR2 SVGIG (reference sequence). The CDR3 sequence is 15 residues long. This CDR3 is CAIAGAGYEMDIQYF. CDR3 nucleotide sequence: TGTGCCATCGCAGGGGCAGGGTATGAGATGGACATTCAGTACTTC.

The chain combines TRBV28 with TRBJ1-4; TRBD1 matches 7 bases. The CDR3 covers 16 residues. Germline V gives CDR1 MDHEN, CDR2 SYDVKM. The ends lost 2 bases at V and 8 bases at J; junction bases unmatched: 11. For the CDR3, the DNA is TGTGCCAGCAGTTTAAACGGTGACAGGGTCGGCGAAAAACTGTTTTTT. Encoded protein: CASSLNGDRVGEKLFF.

The gene calls are TRBV27 and TRBJ1-5; 7 nucleotides match TRBD1. Germline CDR1 reads MNHEY; CDR2 reads SMNVEV (reference sequence). The CDR3 has 15 amino acids. The trim removed 6 bases at V and 4 bases at J, leaving 9 bases unmatched. As DNA, the CDR3 is TGTGCCAGCAGGTCCAACAGGGGAAAAAATCAGCCCCAGCATTTT. This gives the protein CASRSNRGKNQPQHF.

For this clone: One end of the junction varies from germline; a read error may be responsible. The genes are TRBV7-7 and TRBJ2-7; TRBD2 matches 9 bases. Per the germline V gene, CDR1 is SSHAT and CDR2 is FNYEAQ (reference sequence). The CDR3 consists of 18 residues. CDR3 sequence reads: CASSFKEVLAGISYEQYF. CDR3 DNA: TGTGCTAGCAGCTTCAAGGAGGTACTAGCGGGTATCTCCTACGAGCAGTACTTC. The variable domain in full, with the rest retrieved from reference TRBV7-7 and TRBJ2-7, is GAGVSQSPRYKVTKRGQDVTLRCDPISSHATLYWYQQALGQGPEFLTYFNYEAQPDKSGLPSDRFSAERPEGSISTLTIQRTEQRDSAMYRCASSFKEVLAGISYEQYFGPGTRLTVT.

The rearrangement links TRBV19 to TRBJ2-2, with 9 bases identical to TRBD1. Germline CDR1 is LNHDA and CDR2 is SQIVND (reference sequence). The trim removed 9 bases at V and 5 bases at J, leaving 10 bases unmatched. This CDR3 has 15 amino acids. DNA of the CDR3: TGTGCCAGCGGAAGCGGGACAGGGAGGACCGGGGAGCTGTTTTTT. Its protein product is CASGSGTGRTGELFF.

The chain employs TRBV9 and TRBJ2-1; perhaps TRBD2 as D (6 bases). The V gene lost 1 base and the J gene lost 9 bases, with 14 bases spanning the gap. Germline loops: CDR1 SGDLS, CDR2 YYNGEE. The CDR3 has 14 residues. This CDR3 reads CASSVFDEGGEQFF. As DNA, the CDR3 is TGTGCCAGCAGCGTATTCGACGAGGGAGGTGAGCAGTTCTTC.

CDR3 in amino acids: CASSAGLAPSTDTQYF. In DNA form, the CDR3 reads TGCGCCAGCAGCGCCGGGCTAGCGCCGAGCACAGATACGCAGTATTTT. The V gene is TRBV5-1, the J gene TRBJ2-3, with a possible D match to TRBD2 (6 bases). CDR3 length: 16 amino acids. V was shortened by 4 bases and J by 0 bases, with 15 bases between the two germline ends. CDR1 is SGHRS and CDR2 is YFSETQ in the germline V gene.

This chain connects TRBV5-1 to TRBJ1-2; 8 nucleotides match TRBD1. Looked up from germline, CDR1 is SGHRS and CDR2 is YFSETQ. The junction had 12 bases not matched to a gene; V was cut back by 4 bases and J by 7 bases. This CDR3 is built from 15 residues. CDR3 nucleotides: TGCGCCAGCAGCCGCTCAGGGGGCCCCGAGGTTGGCTACACCTTC. Amino acids: CASSRSGGPEVGYTF. Full variable domain (outside the CDR3, taken from reference TRBV5-1 and TRBJ1-2): KAGVTQTPRYLIKTRGQQVTLSCSPISGHRSVSWYQQTPGQGLQFLFEYFSETQRNKGNFPGRFSGRQFSNSRSEMNVSTLELGDSALYLCASSRSGGPEVGYTFGSGTRLTVV.

The CDR3 region has the DNA TGTGCCAGCAGTTTATCTGGGACACCGGTCGGCTACACCTTC. Amino acids: CASSLSGTPVGYTF. This chain links TRBV27 with TRBJ1-2; D possibly corresponds to TRBD1 (6 bases). This CDR3 is 14 amino acids long. CDR1 MNHEY and CDR2 SMNVEV come from the germline V gene (reference sequence). Trimming shortened V by 0 bases and J by 8 bases, and 13 bases separated the two germline ends.

This chain joins TRBV24-1 and TRBJ2-3; 9 nucleotides match TRBD1. J lost 0 bases, V lost 4 bases, and 7 bases had no gene match. This CDR3 has 17 residues. Germline CDR1 reads KGHDR; CDR2 reads SFDVKD. CDR3 in DNA: TGTGCCACCAGTGAGCCTACAGGGGGCCCTAGCACAGATACGCAGTATTTT. Its protein product is CATSEPTGGPSTDTQYF.

The chain recombines TRBV5-6 with TRBJ2-3; D is unclear. CDR3 length equals 15 residues. The V end was cut by 0 bases, the J end by 1 base, with 9 bases between. Germline CDR1 reads SGHDT; CDR2 reads YYEEEE. CDR3 in DNA: TGTGCCAGCAGCTTGGTAGGTCGCGGCACAGATACGCAGTATTTT. Translation: CASSLVGRGTDTQYF.

The chain is built from TRBV19 and TRBJ2-2; D might be TRBD1 (5 bases). This CDR3 comprises 13 residues. Germline values: CDR1 LNHDA, CDR2 SQIVND (reference sequence). Trimming removed 8 bases from V and 4 bases from J, with 11 bases in between. CDR3 sequence (DNA): TGTGCCAGTTCAGAACAGGCCACCGGGGAGCTGTTTTTT. Translating gives CASSEQATGELFF.